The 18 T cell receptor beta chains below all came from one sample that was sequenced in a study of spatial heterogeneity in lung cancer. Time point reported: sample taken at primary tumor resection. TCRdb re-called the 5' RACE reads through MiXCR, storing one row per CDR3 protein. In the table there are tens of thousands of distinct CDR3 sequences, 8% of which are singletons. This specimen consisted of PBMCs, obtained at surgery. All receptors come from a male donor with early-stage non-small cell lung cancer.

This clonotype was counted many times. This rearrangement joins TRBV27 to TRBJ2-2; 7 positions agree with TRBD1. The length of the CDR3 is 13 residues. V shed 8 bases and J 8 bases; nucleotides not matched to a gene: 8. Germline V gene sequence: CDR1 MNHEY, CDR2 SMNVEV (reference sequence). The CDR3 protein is CASGGRGSGELFF. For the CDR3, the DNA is TGTGCCAGCGGTGGCAGGGGGTCTGGGGAGCTGTTTTTT.

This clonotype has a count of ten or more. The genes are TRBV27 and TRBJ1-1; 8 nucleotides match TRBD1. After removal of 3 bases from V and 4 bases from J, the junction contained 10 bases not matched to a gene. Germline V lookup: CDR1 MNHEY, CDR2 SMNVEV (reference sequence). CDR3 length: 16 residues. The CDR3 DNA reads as TGTGCCAGCAGTTTGCTCCAGGGGGCGATGGGCACTGAAGCTTTCTTT. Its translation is CASSLLQGAMGTEAFF.

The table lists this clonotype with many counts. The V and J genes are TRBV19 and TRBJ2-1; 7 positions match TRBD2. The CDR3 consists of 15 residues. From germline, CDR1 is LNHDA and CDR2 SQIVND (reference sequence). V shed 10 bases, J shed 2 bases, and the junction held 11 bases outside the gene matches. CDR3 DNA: TGTGCCACGGGGGGAGAAGCGCGAGCCTACAATGAGCAGTTCTTC. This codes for CATGGEARAYNEQFF.

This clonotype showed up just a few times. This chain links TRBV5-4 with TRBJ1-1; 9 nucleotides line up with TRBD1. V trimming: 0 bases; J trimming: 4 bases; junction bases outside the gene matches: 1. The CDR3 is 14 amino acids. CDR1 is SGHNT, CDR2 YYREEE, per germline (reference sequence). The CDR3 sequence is CASSLDRGPTEAFF. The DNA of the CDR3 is TGTGCCAGCAGCTTGGACAGGGGGCCCACTGAAGCTTTCTTT.

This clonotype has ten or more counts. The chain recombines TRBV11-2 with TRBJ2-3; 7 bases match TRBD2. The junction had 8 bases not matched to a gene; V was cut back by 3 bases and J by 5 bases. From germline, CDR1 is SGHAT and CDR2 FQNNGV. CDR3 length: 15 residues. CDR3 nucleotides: TGTGCCAGCAGCTTTTCTGGGGCGGGAGAAGATACGCAGTATTTT. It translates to CASSFSGAGEDTQYF.

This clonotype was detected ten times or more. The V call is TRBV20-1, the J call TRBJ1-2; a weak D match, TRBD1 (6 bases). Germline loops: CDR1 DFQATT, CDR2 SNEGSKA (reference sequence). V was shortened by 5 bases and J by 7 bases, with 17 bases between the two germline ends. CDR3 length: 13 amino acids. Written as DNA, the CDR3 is TGCAGTGCTGGCCGGGACACCGAGTCTGGCTACACCTTC. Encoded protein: CSAGRDTESGYTF.

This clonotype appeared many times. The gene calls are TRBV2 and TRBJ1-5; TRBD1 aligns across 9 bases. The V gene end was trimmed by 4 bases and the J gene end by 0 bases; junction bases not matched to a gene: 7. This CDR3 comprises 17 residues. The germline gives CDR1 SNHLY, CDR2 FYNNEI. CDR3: CASSVDRGEDSNQPQHF. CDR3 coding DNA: TGTGCCAGCAGTGTGGACAGGGGTGAGGATAGCAATCAGCCCCAGCATTTT.

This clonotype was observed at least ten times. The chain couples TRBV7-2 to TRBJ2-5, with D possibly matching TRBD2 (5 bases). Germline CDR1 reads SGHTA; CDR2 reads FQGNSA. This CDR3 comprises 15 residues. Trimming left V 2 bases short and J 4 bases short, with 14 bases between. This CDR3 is CASSLTDPGVETQYF. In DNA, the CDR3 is TGTGCCAGCAGCTTAACGGACCCCGGGGTAGAGACCCAGTACTTC. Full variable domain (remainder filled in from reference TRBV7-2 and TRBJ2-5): GAGVSQSPSNKVTEKGKDVELRCDPISGHTALYWYRQSLGQGLEFLIYFQGNSAPDKSGLPSDRFSAERTGGSVSTLTIQRTQQEDSAVYLCASSLTDPGVETQYFGPGTRLLVL.

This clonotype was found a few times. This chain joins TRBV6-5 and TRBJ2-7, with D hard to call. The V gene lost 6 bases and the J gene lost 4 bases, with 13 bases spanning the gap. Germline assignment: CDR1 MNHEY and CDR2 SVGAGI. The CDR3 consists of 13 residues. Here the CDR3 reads CASRDGRLYEQYF. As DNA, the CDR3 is TGTGCCAGCAGGGACGGCCGGCTTTACGAGCAGTACTTC.

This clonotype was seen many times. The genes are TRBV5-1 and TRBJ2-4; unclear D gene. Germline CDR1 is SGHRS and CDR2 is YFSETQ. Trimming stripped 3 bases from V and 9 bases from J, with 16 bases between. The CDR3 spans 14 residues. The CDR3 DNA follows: TGCGCCAGCAGCTCGGAGACGGGTGGTGGCATTCAGTACTTC. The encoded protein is CASSSETGGGIQYF.

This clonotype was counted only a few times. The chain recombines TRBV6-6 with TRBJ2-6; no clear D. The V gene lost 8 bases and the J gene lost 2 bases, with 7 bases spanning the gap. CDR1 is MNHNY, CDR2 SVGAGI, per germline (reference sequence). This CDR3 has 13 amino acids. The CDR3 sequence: CASCLAGANVLTF. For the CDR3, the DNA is TGTGCCAGCTGCCTAGCTGGGGCCAACGTCCTGACTTTC.

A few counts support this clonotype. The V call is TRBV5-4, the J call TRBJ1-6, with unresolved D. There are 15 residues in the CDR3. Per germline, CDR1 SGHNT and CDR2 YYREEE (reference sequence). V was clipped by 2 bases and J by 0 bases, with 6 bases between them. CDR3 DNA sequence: TGTGCCAGCAGCTTCGGGAGCTCCTATAATTCACCCCTCCACTTT. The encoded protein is CASSFGSSYNSPLHF.

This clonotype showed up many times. CDR3 loop: CASSLWIPTDTQYF. The CDR3, as DNA: TGTGCCAGCAGTCTATGGATCCCCACAGATACGCAGTATTTT. The chain recombines TRBV2 with TRBJ2-3; D remains unclear. The germline gives CDR1 SNHLY, CDR2 FYNNEI. CDR3 length equals 14 residues. Between the trimmed V and J ends, which lost 5 bases and 2 bases, there was a span of 11 bases.

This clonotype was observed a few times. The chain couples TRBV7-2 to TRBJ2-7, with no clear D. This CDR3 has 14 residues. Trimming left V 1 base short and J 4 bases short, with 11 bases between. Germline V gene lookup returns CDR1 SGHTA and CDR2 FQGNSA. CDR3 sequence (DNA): TGTGCCAGCAGCTTAGATGCACAAGCATACGAGCAGTACTTC. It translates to CASSLDAQAYEQYF.

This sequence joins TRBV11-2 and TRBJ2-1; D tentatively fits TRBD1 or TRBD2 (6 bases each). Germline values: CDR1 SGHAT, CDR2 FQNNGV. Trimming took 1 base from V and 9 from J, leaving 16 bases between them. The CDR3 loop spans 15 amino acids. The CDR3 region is CASSLAWGASGEQFF. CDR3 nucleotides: TGTGCCAGCAGCTTAGCTTGGGGGGCTTCGGGTGAGCAGTTCTTC.

The CDR3 protein is CASSHGQSSYGYTF. The CDR3 DNA is TGTGCCAGCTCACATGGACAGAGCTCCTATGGCTACACCTTC. The rearrangement joins TRBV18 to TRBJ1-2, with D possibly matching TRBD1 (6 bases). Trimming removed 4 bases at V and 4 bases at J, with 13 bases between. CDR1 is KGHSH and CDR2 is LQKENI in the germline V gene. The CDR3 is made up of 14 amino acids.

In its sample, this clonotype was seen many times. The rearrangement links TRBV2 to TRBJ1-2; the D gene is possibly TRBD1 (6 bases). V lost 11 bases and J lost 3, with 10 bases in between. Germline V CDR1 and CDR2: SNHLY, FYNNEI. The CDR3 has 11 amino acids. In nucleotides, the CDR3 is TGTGCCCAAAAGGGGGACTATGGCTACACCTTC. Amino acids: CAQKGDYGYTF.

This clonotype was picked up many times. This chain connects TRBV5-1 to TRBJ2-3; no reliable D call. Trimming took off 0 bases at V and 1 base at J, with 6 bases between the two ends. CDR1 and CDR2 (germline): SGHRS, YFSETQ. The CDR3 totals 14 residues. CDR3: CASSLVDGTDTQYF. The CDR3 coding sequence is TGCGCCAGCAGCTTGGTGGATGGCACAGATACGCAGTATTTT.